The 27 T cell receptor beta chains in this list originate from one sample, sequenced in a study of prognosis after radiotherapy for stage I lung cancer. Genomic DNA served as the source from which two-round multiplex PCR generated TCR beta CDR3 amplicons. Gene-specific primers for each TRBV and TRBJ gene drove first-round PCR. TCRdb used MiXCR to reprocess the multiplex PCR reads, holding one entry per CDR3 protein. Altogether 30,000 to 35,000 distinct CDR3 sequences are present, about half being singletons, with the ten largest covering 16%. The sequences come from PBMCs, collected before or after stereotactic body radiation therapy (not recorded which). These receptors originate from a donor over 45 with non-small cell lung cancer.

The chain recombines TRBV19 with TRBJ2-6; TRBD1 matches 12 bases. The length of the CDR3 is 21 residues. J was trimmed by 1 base and V by 6 bases; bases with no gene match: 16. Germline V gene lookup returns CDR1 LNHDA and CDR2 SQIVND (reference sequence). The CDR3 nucleotides read TGTGCCAGTAGACATCCGGCCCTGGGACAGGGGGCCAGGTCTGGGGCCAACGTCCTGACTTTC. It is translated as CASRHPALGQGARSGANVLTF.

The V and J genes are TRBV5-4 and TRBJ2-3; D gene uncertain. V was cut by 3 bases and J by 0 bases, with 8 bases left in between. This CDR3 spans 14 amino acids. CDR1 is SGHNT and CDR2 is YYREEE in the germline V gene (reference sequence). CDR3 nucleotide sequence: TGTGCCAGCAGCTCCCCGACTAGCACAGATACGCAGTATTTT. The encoded protein is CASSSPTSTDTQYF.

This clonotype was found many times. The chain uses TRBV6-9 and TRBJ1-1, with 7 positions matching TRBD1. The trim removed 3 bases at V and 2 bases at J, leaving 12 bases unmatched. Germline CDR1 and CDR2: MNHGY and SVAAGI. This CDR3 comprises 17 residues. The CDR3 nucleotides read TGTGCCAGCAGTTACCCGACAGGGCCCCGGACTAACACTGAAGCTTTCTTT. Its translation: CASSYPTGPRTNTEAFF.

In its sample, this clonotype was seen many times. The J gene is TRBJ2-6, the V gene TRBV5-1; TRBD1 aligns across 7 bases. This CDR3 has 15 residues. CDR1 and CDR2 from the germline V gene are SGHRS and YFSETQ. V trimming: 2 bases; J trimming: 2 bases; junction bases outside the gene matches: 1. CDR3 amino acids: CASSLGGAGANVLTF. As DNA, the CDR3 is TGCGCCAGCAGCTTAGGGGGCGCTGGGGCCAACGTCCTGACTTTC.

This clonotype was seen repeatedly, ten times or more. The chain is built from TRBV7-6 and TRBJ2-1; TRBD2 is a possible D gene (5 bases). The ends were cut back, 1 base at V and 10 bases at J, with 14 bases in the middle. CDR1 SGHVS and CDR2 FNYEAQ come from the germline V gene. The CDR3 runs to 14 residues. The CDR3 spells CASSLGPPPGEQFF. CDR3 nucleotide sequence: TGTGCCAGCAGCTTAGGACCTCCCCCGGGAGAGCAGTTCTTC.

This rearrangement joins TRBV2 to TRBJ1-4; D call uncertain. With 3 bases removed from V and 15 bases from J, the gap between germline ends came to 14 bases. CDR3 length: 12 amino acids. Germline CDR1 SNHLY, CDR2 FYNNEI. CDR3 nucleotides: TGTGCCAGCAGTGAGAATTCGGCCCCGTTGTTTTTT. Amino acid sequence: CASSENSAPLFF. Combining the CDR3 with reference TRBV2 and TRBJ1-4 gives the whole variable domain EPEVTQTPSHQVTQMGQEVILRCVPISNHLYFYWYRQILGQKVEFLVSFYNNEISEKSEIFDDQFSVERPDGSNFTLKIRSTKLEDSAMYFCASSENSAPLFFGSGTQLSVL.

This clonotype was seen a single time. A far larger clone is only one base removed, so a read error is likely. V and J are TRBV7-8 and TRBJ1-3; the match to TRBD1 covers 10 bases. The germline CDR1 and CDR2 sequences are SGHVS and FQNEAQ. The length of the CDR3 is 19 residues. The trim removed 2 bases at V and 2 bases at J, leaving 12 bases unmatched. The CDR3 here is CASSLRTGTGAIPGNTIYF. The CDR3 DNA is TGTGCCAGCAGCTTACGTACTGGGACAGGGGCCATCCCTGGAAACACCATATATTTT.

This clonotype showed up just a few times. The CDR3 region has the DNA TGTGCCTGCGGCGGGAGGCGGGGGCGGGGGAATACGCAGTATTTT. As protein: CACGGRRGRGNTQYF. This chain links TRBV6-2 or TRBV6-3 with TRBJ2-3, with 8 bases lining up with TRBD2. Germline-derived CDR1 and CDR2 are MNHEY and SVGEGT. The V gene end was trimmed by 11 bases and the J gene end by 7 bases; junction bases not matched to a gene: 17. This CDR3 is built from 15 residues.

Note on this clonotype: Since no conserved phenylalanine or tryptophan closes the CDR3, a read error is the likely cause. This chain uses TRBV7-2 with TRBJ2-5; D perhaps matches TRBD1 (6 bases). This CDR3 contains 17 residues. Germline CDR1 is SGHTA and CDR2 is FQGNSA. Between the trimmed V and J ends, which lost 0 bases and 5 bases, there was a span of 19 bases. CDR3 protein: CASSLAHGSQGTETQYY. The CDR3, as DNA: TGTGCCAGCAGCTTAGCGCATGGGAGTCAGGGGACGGAGACCCAGTACTAC.

This clonotype was counted many times. The chain joins TRBV5-4 to TRBJ2-3; maybe TRBD2 (5 bases). This CDR3 is 15 amino acids long. V lost 1 base to trimming and J lost 3 bases, with 12 bases between them. CDR1 is SGHNT, CDR2 YYREEE, per germline (reference sequence). The DNA of the CDR3 is TGTGCCAGCAGCTTGAGGGAGAGAAGGACAGATACGCAGTATTTT. Protein product: CASSLRERRTDTQYF.

The sample holds many counts of this clonotype. The J gene is TRBJ1-3, the V gene TRBV2; D call uncertain. CDR3 length equals 13 residues. Trimming removed 8 bases at V and 0 bases at J, with 8 bases between. CDR1 and CDR2 (germline): SNHLY, FYNNEI. The CDR3 sequence is CASLRDSGNTIYF. The CDR3 DNA follows: TGTGCCAGCCTACGGGACTCTGGAAACACCATATATTTT.

This clonotype was counted ten times or more. V usage is TRBV6-1 and J usage is TRBJ1-4; weak D call: TRBD1 (6 bases). Trimming stripped 6 bases from V and 8 bases from J, with 28 bases between. Germline lookup yields CDR1 MNHNS and CDR2 SASEGT. The CDR3 runs to 18 residues. The CDR3 is CASRGRGFAGTTKEKLFF. CDR3 nucleotides: TGTGCCAGCAGAGGCCGGGGGTTTGCGGGGACAACCAAGGAAAAACTGTTTTTT.

This clonotype was picked up a small number of times. The chain is built from TRBV4-3 and TRBJ2-2; D might be TRBD2 (6 bases). CDR3 length equals 18 residues. Between the trimmed V and J ends, which lost 1 base and 3 bases, there was a span of 18 bases. Germline V gene data show CDR1 as LGHNA and CDR2 as YSLEER. CDR3 coding DNA: TGCGCCAGCAGCCAAGGCCCTGGAAGGGGAGGATACACCGGGGAGCTGTTTTTT. This codes for CASSQGPGRGGYTGELFF.

In this sample, this clonotype turned up many times. The CDR3 region has the DNA TGTGCCAGCAGCTCCCCTAGGGGGACTCAGGAAAAACTGTTTTTT. Residues: CASSSPRGTQEKLFF. The V call is TRBV7-9, the J call TRBJ1-4; D possibly corresponds to TRBD1 (6 bases). Per germline, CDR1 SEHNR and CDR2 FQNEAQ (reference sequence). The CDR3 contains 15 residues. The ends were cut back, 4 bases at V and 8 bases at J, with 17 bases in the middle.

CDR3 amino acids: CASNPARWVGNTEAFF. The CDR3 coding sequence is TGTGCCAGCAACCCAGCGAGGTGGGTGGGTAACACTGAAGCTTTCTTT. The chain couples TRBV27 to TRBJ1-1; D is uncertain. Trimming cost V 7 bases and J 2 bases, with 20 bases left between them. Germline CDR1 MNHEY, CDR2 SMNVEV (reference sequence). This CDR3 region has 16 residues.

At least ten counts were recorded for this clonotype. The rearrangement uses TRBV3-1 and TRBJ2-1; TRBD2 agrees at 11 bases. V lost 4 bases and J lost 4; bases outside the gene matches: 3. Germline V gives CDR1 LGHDT, CDR2 YNNKEL (reference sequence). The length of the CDR3 is 15 residues. CDR3 amino acids: CASSPGLAAYNEQFF. CDR3 DNA sequence: TGTGCCAGCAGCCCGGGACTAGCGGCGTACAATGAGCAGTTCTTC.

Note on this clonotype: A much larger clone is a single base away; this may be a read error. The chain joins TRBV10-3 to TRBJ2-1; D is possibly TRBD1 (6 bases). The germline gives CDR1 ENHRY, CDR2 SYGVKD. There are 14 residues in the CDR3. The CDR3 DNA reads TGTGCCATCGGTGACCCGAGAAGTCAGGGGTCGCAGTTCTTC. Translation: CAIGDPRSQGSQFF.

Points on this clonotype: An end of the junction does not agree with germline; a read error may underlie this. The chain employs TRBV28 and TRBJ1-6, with D possibly TRBD1 on 6 matching bases. The germline V gene encodes CDR1 MDHEN and CDR2 SYDVKM. This CDR3 comprises 14 residues. The CDR3 DNA sequence: TGTGCCAGCAGTTCGGGACAACATAGTTCACCCCTACACTTT. Amino acids: CASSSGQHSSPLHF.

This clonotype was counted ten times or more. The chain joins TRBV30 to TRBJ2-5, with no clear D. V was shortened by 3 bases and J by 5 bases, with 13 bases between the two germline ends. Germline V lookup: CDR1 GTSNPN, CDR2 SVGIG (reference sequence). This CDR3 has 13 amino acids. CDR3 in DNA: TGTGCCTGGAGGCTCCGGGCCCGGGAGACCCAGTACTTC. It codes for CAWRLRARETQYF.

This clonotype was picked up many times. The rearrangement joins TRBV16 to TRBJ2-7; D gene unclear. The germline CDR1 and CDR2 sequences are KGHSY and FQNENV. V lost 0 bases and J 6 bases, leaving 15 bases between the germline ends. This CDR3 has 15 amino acids. The chain's CDR3 is CASSQSGVSVAEQYF. In DNA, the CDR3 is TGTGCCAGCAGCCAATCTGGTGTCTCGGTAGCCGAGCAGTACTTC. The full variable domain, in which reference TRBV16 and TRBJ2-7 provide the parts outside the CDR3, is GEEVAQTPKHLVRGEGQKAKLYCAPIKGHSYVFWYQQVLKNEFKFLISFQNENVFDETGMPKERFSAKCLPNSPCSLEIQATKLEDSAVYFCASSQSGVSVAEQYFGPGTRLTVT.

In this sample, this clonotype turned up many times. The genes are TRBV7-2 and TRBJ2-1; TRBD2 agrees at 10 bases. The CDR3 length is 21 residues. The germline gives CDR1 SGHTA, CDR2 FQGNSA. J gave up 0 bases and V 1 base, and 15 bases lay outside the gene matches. CDR3 amino acids: CASSLGALAGDRGTSYNEQFF. As DNA, the CDR3 is TGTGCCAGCAGCTTAGGGGCCCTAGCGGGAGACCGAGGCACCTCCTACAATGAGCAGTTCTTC. Supplemented by reference TRBV7-2 and TRBJ2-1, the full variable domain reads GAGVSQSPSNKVTEKGKDVELRCDPISGHTALYWYRQSLGQGLEFLIYFQGNSAPDKSGLPSDRFSAERTGGSVSTLTIQRTQQEDSAVYLCASSLGALAGDRGTSYNEQFFGPGTRLTVL.

This clonotype is medium-sized within its sample. This chain connects TRBV11-3 to TRBJ2-7; 11 bases fit TRBD1. This CDR3 comprises 15 residues. V shed 5 bases and J 5 bases; nucleotides not matched to a gene: 8. Per germline, CDR1 SGHNT and CDR2 YENEEA. The DNA for the CDR3 is TGTGCCAGCAGCCCCGGGACAGGGGGTATCAACGAGCAGTACTTC. Its protein product is CASSPGTGGINEQYF.

Comment on this clonotype: Given the absence of the conserved phenylalanine or tryptophan at the CDR3 end, a read error is likely. The chain uses TRBV24-1 and TRBJ2-5; 8 bases line up with TRBD1. Germline V CDR1 and CDR2: KGHDR, SFDVKD. J lost 4 bases, V lost 3 bases, and 3 bases had no gene match. This CDR3 has 14 residues. DNA of the CDR3: TGTGCCACCAGTGATCCGGACAGGGTAGAGACCCAGTACTCC. Amino acid sequence: CATSDPDRVETQYS.

This clonotype occurred many times. The V call is TRBV11-1, the J call TRBJ1-1; TRBD1 aligns across 10 bases. The J segment lost 2 bases and the V segment lost 3 bases, leaving 9 bases of the junction unmatched. This CDR3 has 17 residues. CDR1 is SGHAT and CDR2 is FQDESV in the germline V gene (reference sequence). The CDR3 sequence: CASSLRGTGVGNTEAFF. DNA of the CDR3: TGTGCCAGCAGCTTGAGGGGGACAGGGGTCGGAAACACTGAAGCTTTCTTT.

About this clonotype itself: A far larger clone is just one base off, so this is likely a read error. V gene TRBV7-9 combines with J gene TRBJ2-1, with 10 bases aligning to TRBD2. The CDR3 sequence is 16 residues long. The germline V gene encodes CDR1 SEHNR and CDR2 FQNEAQ (reference sequence). The CDR3 DNA reads TGTGCCAACAGCGCCCGGTGGCTAGCGGGGGCCAATGAGCAGTTCTTC. Amino acids: CANSARWLAGANEQFF.

This clonotype was seen ten or more times. The rearrangement links TRBV7-2 to TRBJ1-5; 7 bases fit TRBD1. Germline values: CDR1 SGHTA, CDR2 FQGNSA. V gave up 2 bases and J gave up 7 bases; unmatched junction bases: 2. The CDR3 consists of 13 residues. As DNA, the CDR3 is TGTGCCAGCAGCTTAAGGGGGCGGCAGCCCCAGCATTTT. Translation gives CASSLRGRQPQHF.

This clonotype has at least ten counts. This chain links TRBV28 with TRBJ1-2; no definite D call. Germline V gene lookup returns CDR1 MDHEN and CDR2 SYDVKM. The V gene lost 0 bases and the J gene lost 4 bases, with 9 bases spanning the gap. There are 14 residues in the CDR3. The CDR3 loop is CASSLWREVYGYTF. The CDR3 DNA is TGTGCCAGCAGTTTATGGAGGGAGGTCTATGGCTACACCTTC.